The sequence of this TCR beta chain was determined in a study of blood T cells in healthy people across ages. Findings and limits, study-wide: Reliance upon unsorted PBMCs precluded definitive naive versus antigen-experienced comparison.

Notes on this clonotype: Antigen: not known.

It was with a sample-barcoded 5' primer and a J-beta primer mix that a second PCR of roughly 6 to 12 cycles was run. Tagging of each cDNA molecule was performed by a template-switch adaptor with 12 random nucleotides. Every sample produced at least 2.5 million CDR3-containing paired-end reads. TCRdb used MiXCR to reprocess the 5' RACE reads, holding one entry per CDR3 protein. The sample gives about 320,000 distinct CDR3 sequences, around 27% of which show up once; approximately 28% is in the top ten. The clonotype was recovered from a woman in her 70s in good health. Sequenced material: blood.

The CDR3 bases are TGCGCCAGCGCGACTAGCGGGAGGGCCGATGAGCAGTTCTTC. As protein: CASATSGRADEQFF. V and J are TRBV5-1 and TRBJ2-1; 14 bases map to TRBD2. CDR1 and CDR2 (germline): SGHRS, YFSETQ. The trim removed 7 bases at V and 8 bases at J, leaving 5 bases unmatched. The CDR3 has 14 residues.